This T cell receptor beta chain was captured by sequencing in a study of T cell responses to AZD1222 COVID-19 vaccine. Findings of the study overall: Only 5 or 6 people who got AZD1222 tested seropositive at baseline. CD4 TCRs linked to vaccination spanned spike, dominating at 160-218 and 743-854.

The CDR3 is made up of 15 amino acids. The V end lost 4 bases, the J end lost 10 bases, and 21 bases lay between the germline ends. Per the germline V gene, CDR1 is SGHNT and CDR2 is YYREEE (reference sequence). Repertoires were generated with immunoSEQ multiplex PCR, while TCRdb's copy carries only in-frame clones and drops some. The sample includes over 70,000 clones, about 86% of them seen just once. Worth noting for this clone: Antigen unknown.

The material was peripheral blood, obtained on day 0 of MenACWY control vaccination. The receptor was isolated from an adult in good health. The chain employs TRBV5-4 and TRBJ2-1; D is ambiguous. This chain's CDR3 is CASSQLVRLAGEQFF. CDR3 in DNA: TGTGCCAGCAGCCAACTCGTAAGACTCGCCGGGGAGCAGTTCTTC.